Below, 20 T cell receptor beta chains from the same sample are listed, as sequenced in a study of T cells expressing NK-cell markers. From its re-call of the 5' RACE reads, TCRdb lists each CDR3 protein once, without DNA. The ten top clones account for approximately 4%, within a sample of about 550,000 distinct CDR3 sequences. The sequenced material came from blood T cells: a sorted CD56 or NKG2C T cell subset, CD4+ or CD8+ T cells, or bulk PBMC T cells (not recorded which). These receptors originate from a man younger than 35 in good health.

The rearrangement joins TRBV12-3 or TRBV12-4 to TRBJ2-2; TCRdb picks TRBD2, but there is no DNA to check that call. This CDR3 is built from 14 residues. This chain's CDR3 is CASLTDRPGGELFF.

The rearrangement links TRBV20-1 to TRBJ1-2; as DNA is missing, the TRBD1 call by TCRdb cannot be tested. CDR3 size: 13 residues. Germline V gene lookup returns CDR1 DFQATT and CDR2 SNEGSKA (reference sequence). The CDR3 sequence is CSARGGRLGGYTF.

This chain connects TRBV6-5 to TRBJ2-7. Looked up from germline, CDR1 is MNHEY and CDR2 is SVGAGI. This CDR3 spans 14 amino acids. CDR3 sequence: CASSSTGFGREQYF.

This chain uses TRBV7-2 with TRBJ2-1; TCRdb designates TRBD2, a call that cannot be tested without DNA. This CDR3 spans 17 amino acids. Germline V lookup: CDR1 SGHTA, CDR2 FQGNSA. The CDR3 sequence is CASSLGLAGGVPYEQFF.

The chain carries TRBV28 and TRBJ2-7; TCRdb outputs TRBD1, but without DNA this stays unchecked. The CDR3 is 14 amino acids. Per the germline V gene, CDR1 is MDHEN and CDR2 is SYDVKM. The CDR3 loop reads CASSLQTGSHEQYF.

The V gene is TRBV20-1, the J gene TRBJ2-3; TCRdb gives TRBD2 as the D gene, but with no DNA this cannot be confirmed. This CDR3 contains 16 residues. The germline V gene has CDR1 DFQATT and CDR2 SNEGSKA (reference sequence). The CDR3 reads CSARLAGVYGTDTQYF.

The J gene is TRBJ2-1, the V gene TRBV15; no DNA is available, so the TRBD2 call from TCRdb remains unchecked. Germline V lookup: CDR1 LNHNV, CDR2 YYDKDF (reference sequence). This CDR3 comprises 14 residues. The CDR3 sequence: CATSGRLAAHEQFF.

This chain connects TRBV27 to TRBJ1-2. CDR1 MNHEY and CDR2 SMNVEV come from the germline V gene (reference sequence). This CDR3 has 14 amino acids. CDR3 residues: CASSHGRLVDGYTF.

The chain uses TRBV20-1 and TRBJ2-2; there is no DNA to check the TCRdb D call of TRBD2. The CDR3 extends over 15 amino acids. Germline V CDR1 and CDR2: DFQATT, SNEGSKA (reference sequence). The CDR3 is CSARESGSLTGELFF.

The chain recombines TRBV6-1 with TRBJ2-1; the D gene TCRdb calls, TRBD2, cannot be checked with no DNA. The CDR3 has 13 amino acids. Germline V lookup: CDR1 MNHNS, CDR2 SASEGT. CDR3 sequence: CATGPSGSHEQFF.

V and J are TRBV5-1 and TRBJ2-4; TCRdb reports TRBD2, a call that lacks DNA to check it against. The CDR3 covers 16 residues. The germline V gene encodes CDR1 SGHRS and CDR2 YFSETQ. This CDR3 is CASSLDYGGTQNIQYF.

V is TRBV15 and J is TRBJ2-1. CDR3 length: 14 residues. Germline V gene data show CDR1 as LNHNV and CDR2 as YYDKDF (reference sequence). The CDR3 reads CATSRVGAHNEQFF.

The chain recombines TRBV29-1 with TRBJ2-1. Germline V gene sequence: CDR1 SQVTM, CDR2 ANQGSEA. There are 12 residues in the CDR3. CDR3 amino acids: CSVEDLSLGQFF.

The chain couples TRBV12-3 or TRBV12-4 to TRBJ2-1; TCRdb selects TRBD2, and the lack of DNA leaves this call unchecked. The CDR3 covers 18 residues. The CDR3 is CASSHGTSGARSYNEQFF.

The rearrangement links TRBV20-1 to TRBJ1-2. The germline V gene has CDR1 DFQATT and CDR2 SNEGSKA (reference sequence). The CDR3 spans 12 residues. CDR3: CSAFYGNYGYTF.

The chain has TRBV28 and TRBJ2-3; checking the TCRdb D call of TRBD2 is not possible without DNA. The CDR3 covers 17 residues. The germline V gene encodes CDR1 MDHEN and CDR2 SYDVKM. Here the CDR3 reads CASSLLGLAGNPDTQYF.

The V and J genes are TRBV2 and TRBJ2-1; TCRdb reports TRBD1, a call that lacks DNA to check it against. This CDR3 region has 15 residues. Germline loops: CDR1 SNHLY, CDR2 FYNNEI. The CDR3 region is CASSEEGVRLNEQFF.

The rearrangement joins TRBV7-3 to TRBJ2-1; TCRdb indicates TRBD2, and absent DNA this call remains unverified. Germline CDR1 and CDR2: SGHTA and FQGTGA. The length of the CDR3 is 16 residues. The CDR3 region is CASSLMRRDRNNEQFF.

V is TRBV28 and J is TRBJ2-3; TCRdb lists TRBD1, though no DNA is available to test this call. Germline V gives CDR1 MDHEN, CDR2 SYDVKM. The CDR3 contains 11 residues. The CDR3 here is CASVRGDTQYF.

The CDR3 loop is CASETRDNEQFF. The V and J genes are TRBV6-2 or TRBV6-3 and TRBJ2-1. There are 12 residues in the CDR3. CDR1 MNHEY and CDR2 SVGEGT come from the germline V gene.